What follows are 15 T cell receptor beta chains derived from one specimen sequenced in a study of T cell responses to AZD1222 COVID-19 vaccine. The assay was immunoSEQ multiplex PCR, and TCRdb's table has in-frame clones only and misses some. The table records approximately 150,000 clones, 89% of them present only once. The sample consisted of peripheral blood, taken 28 days after the second AZD1222 dose. These receptors were obtained from an adult who received the AZD1222 COVID-19 vaccine.

The chain carries TRBV27 and TRBJ1-5; D not resolved. This CDR3 region has 13 residues. V lost 3 bases, J lost 7 bases, and 10 bases lay in between. CDR1 is MNHEY and CDR2 is SMNVEV in the germline V gene (reference sequence). CDR3 sequence (DNA): TGTGCCAGCAGTTTCACCGGGGAACAGCCCCAGCATTTT. Protein product: CASSFTGEQPQHF.

This chain connects TRBV29-1 to TRBJ2-2, with 8 nucleotides matching TRBD2. The CDR3 is 17 residues long. V shed 5 bases and J 0 bases; nucleotides not matched to a gene: 11. CDR1 and CDR2 (germline): SQVTM, ANQGSEA. As DNA, the CDR3 is TGCAGCGTTTGGTCGAGGCGGGAGGCCGCGAACACCGGGGAGCTGTTTTTT. Translated, it gives CSVWSRREAANTGELFF.

The gene calls are TRBV2 and TRBJ2-7; D not certain. This CDR3 spans 14 amino acids. Per the germline V gene, CDR1 is SNHLY and CDR2 is FYNNEI. Trimming removed 2 bases from V and 2 bases from J, with 10 bases in between. This chain's CDR3 is CASSELLTTYEQYF. The CDR3, as DNA: TGTGCCAGCAGTGAACTCTTAACCACCTACGAGCAGTACTTC.

The chain has TRBV25-1 and TRBJ2-2; D is perhaps TRBD2 (5 bases). The V and J ends lost 7 bases and 4 bases respectively, with 16 bases between them. The CDR3 is made up of 15 amino acids. The germline V gene encodes CDR1 MGHDK and CDR2 SYGVNS. This CDR3 is CASTIAGEGTGELFF. The CDR3 coding sequence is TGTGCCAGCACAATAGCCGGAGAGGGCACCGGGGAGCTGTTTTTT.

This chain connects TRBV28 to TRBJ1-4; 7 bases line up with TRBD1. V lost 5 bases and J lost 8; bases outside the gene matches: 8. Germline values: CDR1 MDHEN, CDR2 SYDVKM. CDR3 length: 14 amino acids. The CDR3: CASSPQGLEEKLFF. The CDR3 DNA reads as TGTGCCAGCAGTCCACAGGGGCTTGAAGAAAAACTGTTTTTT.

The chain uses TRBV24-1 and TRBJ2-4, with TRBD2 as a possible D gene (7 bases). Trimming left V 5 bases short and J 5 bases short, with 15 bases between. CDR3 size: 15 residues. Germline CDR1 is KGHDR and CDR2 is SFDVKD. Here the CDR3 reads CATSVGGAGENIQYF. In DNA form, the CDR3 reads TGTGCCACCAGTGTGGGGGGGGCCGGGGAAAACATTCAGTACTTC.

This chain links TRBV7-9 with TRBJ1-1; D perhaps matches TRBD1 (5 bases). The germline V and J ends were trimmed by 5 bases and 1 base, with 8 bases remaining between them. Germline CDR1 and CDR2: SEHNR and FQNEAQ (reference sequence). The CDR3 is made up of 13 amino acids. The CDR3 DNA reads TGTGCCAGCAGCATACAGGAGAACACTGAAGCTTTCTTT. Amino acid sequence: CASSIQENTEAFF.

This chain links TRBV18 with TRBJ1-5; 7 nucleotides line up with TRBD1. J was trimmed by 11 bases and V by 6 bases; bases with no gene match: 13. The germline V gene has CDR1 KGHSH and CDR2 LQKENI. This CDR3 comprises 14 residues. CDR3 in DNA: TGTGCCAGCTCCCCGAGGGACAGCGGCCAGTCCCAGCATTTT. Protein: CASSPRDSGQSQHF. Full variable domain (outside the CDR3, taken from reference TRBV18 and TRBJ1-5): NAGVMQNPRHLVRRRGQEARLRCSPMKGHSHVYWYRQLPEEGLKFMVYLQKENIIDESGMPKERFSAEFPKEGPSILRIQQVVRGDSAAYFCASSPRDSGQSQHFGDGTRLSIL.

The chain carries TRBV6-2 or TRBV6-3 and TRBJ1-3, with D unclear. The germline V gene encodes CDR1 MNHEY and CDR2 SVGEGT. Trimming took off 2 bases at V and 0 bases at J, with 8 bases between the two ends. The length of the CDR3 is 15 residues. The CDR3 DNA sequence: TGTGCCAGCAGTTACCCCGCAGGCTCTGGAAACACCATATATTTT. Translation: CASSYPAGSGNTIYF.

Relative to its sample, this clone is medium-sized. The chain uses TRBV4-3 and TRBJ2-2; tentative D call: TRBD2 (5 bases). This CDR3 has 19 residues. With 0 bases removed from V and 2 bases from J, the gap between germline ends came to 19 bases. Germline CDR1 is LGHNA and CDR2 is YSLEER. The CDR3 nucleotides are TGCGCCAGCAGCCAAGATAGAGGTAGCGTGGCGGTAAACACCGGGGAGCTGTTTTTT. It codes for CASSQDRGSVAVNTGELFF.

The chain couples TRBV6-6 to TRBJ1-2; D not resolved. Germline V CDR1 and CDR2: MNHNY, SVGAGI (reference sequence). Trimming took off 0 bases at V and 6 bases at J, with 8 bases between the two ends. This CDR3 comprises 13 residues. The CDR3 is CASSYSLGNGYTF. The CDR3 DNA is TGTGCCAGCAGTTACTCGCTGGGCAATGGCTACACCTTC.

The V call is TRBV7-9, the J call TRBJ2-1; D might be TRBD1 or TRBD2, each matching 5 bases. Germline CDR1 SEHNR, CDR2 FQNEAQ (reference sequence). Trimming took 5 bases from V and 6 from J, leaving 17 bases between them. CDR3 length: 15 amino acids. CDR3: CASSQRGTTSNEQFF. In DNA form, the CDR3 reads TGTGCCAGCAGCCAGAGGGGTACCACATCCAATGAGCAGTTCTTC.

This chain's CDR3 is CASSTRESYEQYF. DNA of the CDR3: TGTGCCAGCAGTACCCGGGAGAGCTACGAGCAGTACTTC. The rearrangement uses TRBV6-1 and TRBJ2-7; D perhaps matches TRBD2 (6 bases). This CDR3 has 13 amino acids. Germline-derived CDR1 and CDR2 are MNHNS and SASEGT. V gave up 5 bases and J gave up 3 bases, with 11 bases separating them.

The rearrangement joins TRBV3-1 (or the pseudogene TRBV3-2) to TRBJ2-7, with a weak D call TRBD2 (5 bases). The V and J ends lost 1 base and 2 bases respectively, with 9 bases between them. This CDR3 region has 14 residues. Germline CDR1 LGHDT, CDR2 YNNKEL (reference sequence). CDR3 protein: CASSQVEGAYEQYF. As DNA, the CDR3 is TGTGCCAGCAGCCAAGTAGAGGGAGCCTACGAGCAGTACTTC.

V gene TRBV19 combines with J gene TRBJ1-2; unclear D gene. Germline V gene data show CDR1 as LNHDA and CDR2 as SQIVND (reference sequence). The CDR3 spans 14 residues. V was cut by 6 bases and J by 3 bases, with 14 bases left in between. The CDR3 sequence: CASRQTLIYYGYTF. Written as DNA, the CDR3 is TGTGCCAGTAGACAGACTCTCATATACTATGGCTACACCTTC.